This is a list of T cell receptor beta chains from one sample in a study of blood T cells in healthy people across ages. TCRdb independently ran MiXCR on the 5' RACE reads; one entry per CDR3 protein. The sample gives about 640,000 distinct CDR3 sequences, about 30% of which show up once; approximately 15% is in the top ten. Input material: blood. The receptor source for this set is a woman aged 80 or older in good health. The conserved cysteine and the conserved F or W are not part of the CDR3 here.

len	v_gene	CDR3aa
13	TRBV4-3	ASSQDSTDPYEQY
11	TRBV12-3/TRBV12-4	ASSLAGKSGYT
11	TRBV9	ASSLGLIDTQY
13	TRBV7-2	ASSLARGAQETQY
9	TRBV7-2	AAGEGETQY
12	TRBV20-1	SAGLAGARETQY
11	TRBV15	ATGRGLNGKLF
12	TRBV6-2/TRBV6-3	ASRYVGSNGEAF
12	TRBV5-1	ASSLAERNYGYT
16	TRBV5-1	ASSFTGLAGAGGETQY
12	TRBV6-1	ASSEVTGAPEAF
11	TRBV10-3	AIKDGLNYGYT
11	TRBV20-1	SAPERAKNIQY